The clone carrying this TCR beta chain was observed many times. Its antigen is as yet unknown. The data belong to a study of beta chain features in type 1 diabetes. Study outcomes and limitations: cDNA-based reads could over-represent cells with high TCR expression. Researchers caution that PCR might favor shorter templates, equally among patients and controls.

All of the isolated RNA was reverse transcribed, so expressed TCRB transcripts were sequenced. About 3.7 million reads per sample were averaged for naive, central memory and regulatory samples. Clones were sequenced by immunoSEQ multiplex PCR, and TCRdb holds only the in-frame ones, with some missing. The sample carries about 160,000 clones, roughly 8% recorded once. Germline CDR1 is LGHNA and CDR2 is YSLEER. Between the trimmed V and J ends, which lost 0 bases and 4 bases, there was a span of 7 bases. The CDR3 contains 14 residues. The chain uses TRBV4-3 and TRBJ2-1; D is uncertain. The sequenced material came from central memory CD4+ T cells from blood. This TCR was recovered from a man aged 18 to 30 in good health. CDR3 bases: TGCGCCAGCAGCCAAGATTTGGCATACAATGAGCAGTTCTTC. Residues: CASSQDLAYNEQFF.